One sample yielded the 14 T cell receptor beta chains listed below, sequenced in a study of T cell responses to AZD1222 COVID-19 vaccine. TCRdb keeps only in-frame clones here, not all; method: immunoSEQ multiplex PCR. The top ten clones hold 2% to 3% of a sample with approximately 110,000 clones, about 90% of them seen once. Sequencing was performed on peripheral blood, taken 28 days after the second AZD1222 dose. Receptors originate from an adult who received the AZD1222 COVID-19 vaccine.

This chain joins TRBV9 and TRBJ1-2; TRBD1 aligns across 8 bases. V was pared by 4 bases and J by 5 bases, with 7 bases of the junction left unmatched. The CDR3 spans 14 residues. The germline gives CDR1 SGDLS, CDR2 YYNGEE. The CDR3 coding sequence is TGTGCCAGCAGCACGGGACAGGAATCTTATGGCTACACCTTC. Residues: CASSTGQESYGYTF. Looking up the rest from reference TRBV9 and TRBJ1-2 gives the full variable domain: DSGVTQTPKHLITATGQRVTLRCSPRSGDLSVYWYQQSLDQGLQFLIQYYNGEERAKGNILERFSAQQFPDLHSELNLSSLELGDSALYFCASSTGQESYGYTFGSGTRLTVV.

This sequence joins TRBV9 and TRBJ2-5; 7 bases match TRBD2. This CDR3 has 14 residues. Per germline, CDR1 SGDLS and CDR2 YYNGEE. V dropped 6 bases and J dropped 4; count of bases not matched to a gene: 9. CDR3 sequence reads: CASTRGVLTETQYF. CDR3 DNA: TGTGCCAGCACCCGGGGGGTCCTAACAGAGACCCAGTACTTC.

The chain is built from TRBV9 and TRBJ2-1; weak D call: TRBD2 (7 bases). The CDR3 has 14 amino acids. Germline CDR1 is SGDLS and CDR2 is YYNGEE. Trimming cost V 1 base and J 9 bases, with 14 bases left between them. In DNA form, the CDR3 reads TGTGCCAGCAGCGTAAATGTAGGGGGGGTTGAGCAGTTCTTC. It yields the protein CASSVNVGGVEQFF.

This clone was observed a handful of times. The chain combines TRBV19 with TRBJ2-2; possibly TRBD1 for D (5 bases). This CDR3 has 16 amino acids. Trimming cost V 2 bases and J 1 base, with 11 bases left between them. The V gene's germline CDR1 is LNHDA and CDR2 SQIVND (reference sequence). CDR3 DNA sequence: TGTGCCAGTAGTATAACCCAAGACAGGAACACCGGGGAGCTGTTTTTT. Protein: CASSITQDRNTGELFF.

The chain recombines TRBV5-1 with TRBJ2-2; D is perhaps TRBD1 (6 bases). Trimming pared 4 bases from V and 0 bases from J, leaving 10 bases between. Germline V gene lookup returns CDR1 SGHRS and CDR2 YFSETQ. The CDR3 runs 15 residues. This CDR3 reads CASSIDRSNTGELFF. CDR3 in DNA: TGCGCCAGCAGCATCGACAGGTCGAACACCGGGGAGCTGTTTTTT.

The CDR3 spells CASNPRQGARSTDTQYF. The CDR3 DNA follows: TGTGCCAGCAACCCCCGACAGGGGGCCCGTAGCACAGATACGCAGTATTTT. The chain carries TRBV28 and TRBJ2-3, with 10 bases aligning to TRBD1. The J segment lost 0 bases and the V segment lost 7 bases, leaving 10 bases of the junction unmatched. Germline loops: CDR1 MDHEN, CDR2 SYDVKM. The CDR3 is 17 residues long.

V is TRBV4-1 and J is TRBJ2-7, with 8 bases matching TRBD1. This CDR3 is 17 amino acids long. The V gene end was trimmed by 0 bases and the J gene end by 2 bases; junction bases not matched to a gene: 9. Germline assignment: CDR1 MGHRA and CDR2 YSYEKL. The CDR3: CASSQDSTGTGTYEQYF. The CDR3, as DNA: TGCGCCAGCAGCCAAGACTCGACCGGGACAGGTACCTACGAGCAGTACTTC.

The CDR3 region has the DNA TGCGCCAGCAGCCAAGATAGGGTCCGATATGGTGAGCAGTTCTTC. Amino acid sequence: CASSQDRVRYGEQFF. V is TRBV4-3 and J is TRBJ2-1; no reliable D call. Germline values: CDR1 LGHNA, CDR2 YSLEER. Trimming removed 0 bases at V and 9 bases at J, with 15 bases between. The CDR3 covers 15 residues.

The gene calls are TRBV7-9 and TRBJ2-7; D uncertain. The CDR3 has 14 residues. V was cut by 5 bases and J by 0 bases, with 11 bases left in between. The germline gives CDR1 SEHNR, CDR2 FQNEAQ (reference sequence). The CDR3 loop is CASSPRQSSYEQYF. CDR3 bases: TGTGCCAGCAGCCCAAGGCAGAGCTCCTACGAGCAGTACTTC.

This clone was seen a single time. This sequence joins TRBV27 and TRBJ2-2, with D unresolved. Trimming removed 6 bases from V and 2 bases from J, with 19 bases in between. The CDR3 is 17 residues long. CDR1 is MNHEY and CDR2 is SMNVEV in the germline V gene (reference sequence). Here the CDR3 reads CASRRYPPGLNTGELFF. The CDR3 nucleotides read TGTGCCAGCAGGCGATATCCACCGGGCCTTAACACCGGGGAGCTGTTTTTT.

The gene calls are TRBV12-5 and TRBJ2-1; 10 bases agree with TRBD2. The CDR3 extends over 17 amino acids. Germline V lookup: CDR1 LGHNT, CDR2 FRNRAP. Trimming at V came to 0 bases and at J to 5 bases, leaving 7 bases not matched to a gene. This CDR3 reads CASGLVLGAGGNNEQFF. The DNA of the CDR3 is TGTGCTAGTGGTTTGGTACTCGGAGCGGGAGGGAACAATGAGCAGTTCTTC.

This clone has a single count. This sample also contains other DNA sequences that code for the same CDR3. The chain couples TRBV7-2 to TRBJ2-4; 10 bases are a match to TRBD2. Germline assignment: CDR1 SGHTA and CDR2 FQGNSA. This CDR3 has 14 residues. The junction had 3 bases not matched to a gene; V was cut back by 2 bases and J by 8 bases. As DNA, the CDR3 is TGTGCCAGCAGCTTACTAGCGGGGGACGACATTCAGTACTTC. It specifies CASSLLAGDDIQYF. The variable domain in full, with the rest retrieved from reference TRBV7-2 and TRBJ2-4, is GAGVSQSPSNKVTEKGKDVELRCDPISGHTALYWYRQSLGQGLEFLIYFQGNSAPDKSGLPSDRFSAERTGGSVSTLTIQRTQQEDSAVYLCASSLLAGDDIQYFGAGTRLSVL.

The rearrangement uses TRBV10-3 and TRBJ2-1, with 11 bases lining up with TRBD2. This CDR3 region has 18 residues. V lost 0 bases, J lost 4 bases, and 8 bases stayed unmatched. Germline V lookup: CDR1 ENHRY, CDR2 SYGVKD. In nucleotides, the CDR3 is TGTGCCATCAGTGAGTCGGGGACCGGGACTAGCGGATACAATGAGCAGTTCTTC. Translation gives CAISESGTGTSGYNEQFF.

This clone was observed a handful of times. The V gene is TRBV6-5, the J gene TRBJ1-6; 7 bases line up with TRBD1. Germline assignment: CDR1 MNHEY and CDR2 SVGAGI. V trimming: 2 bases; J trimming: 6 bases; junction bases outside the gene matches: 4. CDR3 length equals 15 residues. CDR3 residues: CASSYDDRVNSPLHF. In DNA form, the CDR3 reads TGTGCCAGCAGTTACGATGACAGGGTTAATTCACCCCTCCACTTT.